This TCR beta chain came from a study of post-analysis software for immune sequencing data. Overall study context: Patients had relapsing-remitting, secondary progressive or progressive-relapsing multiple sclerosis; some lacked subtype. General study points: Controls showed significantly higher normalized Chao1 diversity than did multiple sclerosis patients. With TRBV5-6, TRBV5-1 and TRBV20-1 included, roughly five TRBV segments were more frequent in patients than in controls.

The authors incorporated unique molecular identifiers into the TCR beta cDNA libraries. Input of roughly 0.95 to 10 million T cells yielded 400,000 to 550,000 cDNA molecules. Using its own MiXCR run on the PCR reads, TCRdb lists one record per CDR3 protein. The sample lists hundreds of thousands of distinct CDR3 sequences, around 27% occurring once. This clonotype was seen a handful of times. Its antigen is currently unknown. The V segment lost 6 bases and the J segment 7 bases; nucleotides outside the gene matches: 6. Germline V gene sequence: CDR1 SQVTM, CDR2 ANQGSEA. This CDR3 comprises 12 residues.

The chain has TRBV29-1 and TRBJ2-1, with 7 bases matching TRBD1. This receptor was obtained from a girl under 18 with multiple sclerosis. Sample: blood. The CDR3 DNA reads TGCAGCGTCCCTAAGGGGGCGAATGAGCAGTTCTTC. Translating it yields CSVPKGANEQFF.